This TCR beta chain was recovered during a study of long-term antiretroviral therapy in people with HIV. Overall study findings and caveats: Comparison with controls showed narrower CDR3 length ranges in HIV repertoires. Unavailable data included ART adherence, viral resistance and therapy changes (switches in treatment).

On this clone: Antigen unknown.

Assay version v3.0 of immunoSEQ was used, and it was run at survey level. Profiling relied on immunoSEQ multiplex PCR, and the TCRdb table lists in-frame clones only, not all of them. The sample lists around 13,000 clones, about 87% occurring once. Participants with HIV, all of them, were treated in the United States. The starting material was unsorted PBMCs, obtained 2.1 years after starting antiretroviral therapy. The sequence derives from a woman in her forties with HIV.

For the CDR3, the DNA is TGCGCCAGCAGCTTGGGACAGGGCTCTAGCACTGAAGCTTTCTTT. Translating gives CASSLGQGSSTEAFF. The gene calls are TRBV5-1 and TRBJ1-1; TRBD1 aligns across 7 bases. Germline V gene lookup returns CDR1 SGHRS and CDR2 YFSETQ. Trimming took 0 bases from V and 4 from J; bases not matched to a gene: 6. The CDR3 sequence is 15 residues long.